This is a list of T cell receptor beta chains from one sample in a study of OX40 agonist ivuxolimab in advanced cancers. Method: immunoSEQ multiplex PCR; TCRdb's copy keeps in-frame clones and lacks some. The sample shows about 100,000 clones, 70% to 90% of them seen only once. The sequencing here drew on CD4+ or CD8+ T cells sorted from blood, taken in a trial of the OX40 agonist ivuxolimab. Every receptor here comes from an adult with an advanced solid tumor such as melanoma, head and neck, liver or kidney cancer. Each CDR3 is given with its conserved first and last residue. A D gene is named only where the DNA matches it firmly. Some rows have no size entry. The others give once, few or many, or a class for an expanded clone.

TRBD2,TRBJ2-7,TRBV19,.,TGTGCCAGTAGTACCCTGGCGGGGCGGGGGAGCTACGAGCAGTACTTC,CASSTLAGRGSYEQYF
TRBD2,TRBJ2-1,TRBV9,.,TGTGCCAGCAGCGTAGGGACTAGCGGGGCCTACAATGAGCAGTTCTTC,CASSVGTSGAYNEQFF
TRBD1,TRBJ2-3,TRBV10-3,.,TGTGCCATCAGTGTGGGGACAGGGGTGACAGATACGCAGTATTTT,CAISVGTGVTDTQYF
TRBD1,TRBJ1-1,TRBV7-9,.,TGTGCCAGCAGGGGACGGGACAGGGAGAGGGTGAACACTGAAGCTTTCTTT,CASRGRDRERVNTEAFF
.,TRBJ1-6,TRBV9,.,TGTGCCAGCAGCGTAGGGGGGAGCCTTAATAATTCACCCCTCCACTTT,CASSVGGSLNNSPLHF
.,TRBJ1-2,TRBV5-6,.,TGTGCCAGCAGCTTGGTGGGCGGCTACACCTTC,CASSLVGGYTF
TRBD1,TRBJ1-2,TRBV7-3,few,TGTGCCAGCAGCACCCGACAGGGGCACTATGGCTACACCTTC,CASSTRQGHYGYTF
TRBD1,TRBJ2-7,TRBV30,.,TGTGCCTGGAATATGGACAGGGATGCCGAGCAGTACTTC,CAWNMDRDAEQYF
TRBD1,TRBJ2-3,TRBV9,.,TGTGCCAGCAGCGTAGTACCGGGACAGGGGGCTGATACGCAGTATTTT,CASSVVPGQGADTQYF
.,TRBJ1-1,TRBV28,once,TGTGCCAGCAGCCCCTCCATGGGCACTGAAGCTTTCTTT,CASSPSMGTEAFF
.,TRBJ1-4,TRBV6-1,.,TGTGCCAGCACCGACGCCACGGTTGGAAATGAAAAACTGTTTTTT,CASTDATVGNEKLFF
.,TRBJ2-2,TRBV10-3,.,TGTGCCTCCTTCCAGGGCCCCGGGGAGCTGTTTTTT,CASFQGPGELFF
TRBD2,TRBJ2-3,TRBV5-1,.,TGCGCCAGCAGCTTGGCGGGAGGAGATACGCAGTATTTT,CASSLAGGDTQYF
.,TRBJ2-1,TRBV19,.,TGTGCCAGTAGTACCTTAGCCCCCTACAATGAGCAGTTCTTC,CASSTLAPYNEQFF
.,TRBJ2-1,TRBV7-2,.,TGTGCCAGCAGCTTAGGAGGGGGGGCCCGGAATGAGCAGTTCTTC,CASSLGGGARNEQFF
.,TRBJ1-3,TRBV6-6,.,TGTGCCAGCCGTTCGGGCAGTGGAAACACCATATATTTT,CASRSGSGNTIYF
TRBD2,TRBJ2-3,TRBV4-1,.,TGCGCCAGCAGCCAACATCTAGCGGGGGGTATAGATACGCAGTATTTT,CASSQHLAGGIDTQYF
.,TRBJ2-3,TRBV2,once,TGTGCCAGCAGTGGACTATTCCCTACAGATACGCAGTATTTT,CASSGLFPTDTQYF
TRBD1,TRBJ2-5,TRBV29-1,.,TGCAGCGGGGGGGGACAGGGAGCGACCCAGTACTTC,CSGGGQGATQYF
.,TRBJ1-5,TRBV19,.,TGTGCCGCAAGATCCCTCGCGGGGGATAGCAATCAGCCCCAGCATTTT,CAARSLAGDSNQPQHF
TRBD2,TRBJ2-3,TRBV5-4,.,TGTGCCAGCAGCACCCCTAGCGGGGGAGGCACAGATACGCAGTATTTT,CASSTPSGGGTDTQYF
TRBD2,TRBJ2-1,TRBV28,.,TGTGCCAGCAGTTTACTAGCGGGGATACACAATGAGCAGTTCTTC,CASSLLAGIHNEQFF
TRBD1,TRBJ1-4,TRBV5-4,.,TGTGCCAGCAGCCTTGGAGGGGCGGGGGACAGAAGCGAAAAACTGTTTTTT,CASSLGGAGDRSEKLFF
.,TRBJ2-7,TRBV7-2,.,TGTGCCAGCAGACCTGGGACTGCCACCTACGAGCAGTACTTC,CASRPGTATYEQYF
.,TRBJ2-3,TRBV28,.,TGTGCCAGCAGTGAAAGATCAGCTGTCGGTGATACGCAGTATTTT,CASSERSAVGDTQYF
TRBD1,TRBJ1-6,TRBV30,.,TGTGCCTGCCAACAGCCAGGGGGCACTTCACCCCTCCACTTT,CACQQPGGTSPLHF
TRBD1,TRBJ2-7,TRBV10-2,.,TGCGCCAGCAGTGAAGTTAGGACAGGGAACTACGAGCAGTACTTC,CASSEVRTGNYEQYF
.,TRBJ1-1,TRBV7-8,.,TGTGCCAGCAGCCTGGGGACCGTGAACACTGAAGCTTTCTTT,CASSLGTVNTEAFF
.,TRBJ2-3,TRBV9,.,TGTGCCAGCAGCGCCGGGCCGAGACGCACAGATACGCAGTATTTT,CASSAGPRRTDTQYF
TRBD2,TRBJ2-1,TRBV4-2,.,TGTGCCAGCAGCCGGGCGGGTACGGGGGGACGTTACAATGAGCAGTTCTTC,CASSRAGTGGRYNEQFF
TRBD2,TRBJ2-7,TRBV7-2,.,TGTGCCAGCAGCTTTAGCGGGGGTACCAAGCCCGAGCAGTACTTC,CASSFSGGTKPEQYF
.,TRBJ1-1,TRBV18,.,TGTGCCAGCTCGCTTGACCTCGAAAGAGCAGCTTTCTTT,CASSLDLERAAFF
.,TRBJ1-2,TRBV7-9,.,TGTGCCAGCAGCCCGGGAACGGGGGCCCTCACCTTC,CASSPGTGALTF
.,TRBJ1-1,TRBV28,.,TGTGCCAGCAAACTCGGGACCGGGAACACTGAAGCTTTCTTT,CASKLGTGNTEAFF
.,TRBJ1-6,TRBV14,.,TGTGCCAGCAGCCTGGGGGGCAGGATTTTCACCTCCTATAATTCACCCCTCCACTTT,CASSLGGRIFTSYNSPLHF
TRBD1,TRBJ2-7,TRBV7-2,once,TGTGCCAGCAGTCCACAGGGGAGTTTAGGCTACGAGCAGTACTTC,CASSPQGSLGYEQYF
.,TRBJ1-2,TRBV5-5,.,TGTGCCAGCAGCTTGGCGGAAAGGGGCGTGGGCGGCTACACCTTC,CASSLAERGVGGYTF
TRBD1,TRBJ1-1,TRBV6-6,.,TGTGCCAGCAGTTACCTCCAGGGGGCGCAAAAGGCTGAAGCTTTCTTT,CASSYLQGAQKAEAFF
.,TRBJ1-6,TRBV19,.,TGTGCCAGTAGTATAGGAATTGGGGCCTCACCCCTCCACTTT,CASSIGIGASPLHF
TRBD1,TRBJ2-2,TRBV6-1,.,TGTGCCAGCAGCCGGGACAGGGAAGGGGAGCTGTTTTTT,CASSRDREGELFF
TRBD1,TRBJ1-4,TRBV6-6,.,TGTGCCAGCAGTTCGCAGGGGGCGGATGAAAAACTGTTTTTT,CASSSQGADEKLFF
.,TRBJ2-1,TRBV18,.,TGTGCCAGCTCACCACGGGAGGTTGGGGCATATGAGCAGTTCTTC,CASSPREVGAYEQFF
TRBD2,TRBJ2-3,TRBV5-1,.,TGCGCCAGCAGCTCAGGGACTAGCGGGCGCACAGATACGCAGTATTTT,CASSSGTSGRTDTQYF
TRBD1,TRBJ1-6,TRBV9,.,TGTGCCAGCAGCCCCCAGGGACAGGGTAATTCACCCCTCCACTTT,CASSPQGQGNSPLHF
TRBD2,TRBJ2-2,TRBV11-2,.,TGTGCCAGCAACCTCAATAGCGGGGAGAACACCGGGGAGCTGTTTTTT,CASNLNSGENTGELFF
.,TRBJ2-7,TRBV27,.,TGTGCCAGCAGTTTATCCTCGGGACAATGGTACGAGCAGTACTTC,CASSLSSGQWYEQYF
TRBD2,TRBJ2-3,TRBV5-4,few,TGTGCCAGCAGCTATAGCGGGGGGGCCAGGGATACGCAGTATTTT,CASSYSGGARDTQYF
.,TRBJ2-7,TRBV18,.,TGTGCCAGCTCACCGGGGGGGGGCGCGGTCGACTTC,CASSPGGGAVDF
.,TRBJ2-1,TRBV11-3,.,TGTGCCAGCAGCCCAGACTATGTGATGAACAATGAGCAGTTCTTC,CASSPDYVMNNEQFF
.,TRBJ1-5,TRBV7-3,.,TGTGCCAGCAGCTACTCCCCAGAGGGCGATCAGCCCCAGCATTTT,CASSYSPEGDQPQHF
.,TRBJ2-1,TRBV28,once,TGTGCCAGCAGTAGATACAATGAGCAGTTCTTC,CASSRYNEQFF
TRBD1,TRBJ2-2,TRBV7-2,.,TGTGCCAGCAGCTTACGGCAGGGGGACACCGGGGAGCTGTTTTTT,CASSLRQGDTGELFF
TRBD1,TRBJ1-2,TRBV6-6,.,TGTGCCAGCATTTACGACAGGGCCGACTATGGCTACACCTTC,CASIYDRADYGYTF
.,TRBJ2-1,TRBV7-2,.,TGTGCCAGCAGCCCCCCGCCGGTATCTAACAATGAGCAGTTCTTC,CASSPPPVSNNEQFF
.,TRBJ1-5,TRBV10-3,few,TGTGCCATCAGTGATGGTACGGGGGCTAATCAGCCCCAGCATTTT,CAISDGTGANQPQHF
.,TRBJ2-1,TRBV27,.,TGTGCCAGCACTCCTTTAGGGTTAGATGAGCAGTTCTTC,CASTPLGLDEQFF